A selection of T cell receptor beta chains follows, all from one sample in a study of cytomegalovirus exposure and HLA in healthy donors. Some clones are missing from TCRdb's copy, which holds only in-frame ones; the method was immunoSEQ multiplex PCR. In the table there are some 150,000 clones, more than 75% of which are singletons. The sequencing sample was made of PBMCs. The receptors derive from a man younger than 40 in good health and CMV-seropositive. Both conserved end residues are part of each CDR3. A D gene is named only where the DNA matches it firmly. Clone size, where shown, is once, few, many, or a class for clones that have expanded.

d_call j_call v_call clone_size cdr3_nt cdr3_aa
TRBD2 TRBJ2-5 TRBV30 . TGTGCCTGGAGTGTAGGGGCGGGAGATCGGATGGGCCAGTACTTC CAWSVGAGDRMGQYF
TRBD1 TRBJ2-7 TRBV5-6 . TGTGCCAGCAGCTACCCGACAGGGGTCTCGTCCGAGCAGTACTTC CASSYPTGVSSEQYF
. TRBJ2-7 TRBV11-2 . TGTGCCAGCAGCTTAGATCGAACAGCTAACGAGCAGTACTTC CASSLDRTANEQYF
. TRBJ1-5 TRBV7-9 . TGTGCCAGCAGCTTAGAGGAGGGTCCACGTCAGCCCCAGCATTTT CASSLEEGPRQPQHF
. TRBJ1-1 TRBV7-8 . TGTGCCAGCAGCCGATTCTGGGGGGGCCAGAACACTGAAGCTTTCTTT CASSRFWGGQNTEAFF
TRBD2 TRBJ2-7 TRBV7-9 . TGTGCCAGCAGCCGTACCTTTAAGACTAGCGGGCGCGAGCAGTACTTC CASSRTFKTSGREQYF
. TRBJ1-1 TRBV4-2 few TGTGCCAGCAGCCAAGCCGGGGGGCGGGATGAAGCTTTCTTT CASSQAGGRDEAFF
. TRBJ1-6 TRBV5-1 . TGCGCCAGCAGCTTGGCCGTTACAGCTAATTCACCCCTCCACTTT CASSLAVTANSPLHF
. TRBJ1-2 TRBV5-4 . TGTGCCAGCAGCTTGGCCGAGGCGCTATATGGGGGCTACACCTTC CASSLAEALYGGYTF
. TRBJ1-4 TRBV6-5 . TGTGCCAGCAGTTACTCCGGGAACGATTTAAATGAAAAACTGTTTTTT CASSYSGNDLNEKLFF
TRBD2 TRBJ2-7 TRBV5-4 . TGTGCCAGCACCCTGGGGGGGATGACCTACGAGCAGTACTTC CASTLGGMTYEQYF
TRBD1 TRBJ1-6 TRBV4-1 . TGCGCCAGCAGCCAAGACAGGGGGCAAGAAAATTCACCCCTCCACTTT CASSQDRGQENSPLHF
. TRBJ1-2 TRBV27 . TGTGCCAGCAGTTTAGGTACGGGGGCTAACTATGGCTACACCTTC CASSLGTGANYGYTF
TRBD2 TRBJ2-5 TRBV9 . TGTGCCAGCAGCGTAGGACAGCGGGGTAAAATTCAAGAGACCCAGTACTTC CASSVGQRGKIQETQYF
TRBD1 TRBJ2-7 TRBV4-1 . TGCGCCAGCAGCCAGGCCTCGGGACAGATCTACGAGCAGTACTTC CASSQASGQIYEQYF
. TRBJ1-2 TRBV5-1 . TGCGCCAGCAGCTTGGGCGGGGCGGGATTCGGCTACACCTTC CASSLGGAGFGYTF
TRBD2 TRBJ2-5 TRBV6-5 . TGTGCCAGCAGTTACTCCTGGCGGGGGGGCCAAGAGACCCAGTACTTC CASSYSWRGGQETQYF
. TRBJ1-2 TRBV10-3 few TGTGCCATCAGTAATAAGGAGGGCTATGGCTACACCTTC CAISNKEGYGYTF
. TRBJ2-7 TRBV7-9 . TGTGCCAGCAGCTCCGGGACTTCTGAGCAGTACTTC CASSSGTSEQYF
. TRBJ1-3 TRBV9 . TGTGCCAGCAGCCAGGACAGAACCTCTGGAAACACCATATATTTT CASSQDRTSGNTIYF
TRBD2 TRBJ2-5 TRBV7-9 . TGTGCCAGCAGCCCCATGGGGGAGGGAGAGACCCAGTACTTC CASSPMGEGETQYF
TRBD1 TRBJ2-3 TRBV2 . TGTGCCAGCAAGAAGACAGGGACCGCAGATACGCAGTATTTT CASKKTGTADTQYF
. TRBJ2-7 TRBV28 few TGTGCCAGCAGTTCCCTATACTTGGTCTCCTACGAGCAGTACTTC CASSSLYLVSYEQYF
TRBD2 TRBJ2-5 TRBV5-1 . TGCGCCAGCAGCGGAGGACTAGCGGGGGGGCGAGAGACCCAGTACTTC CASSGGLAGGRETQYF
. TRBJ1-3 TRBV30 . TGTGCCTGGAGATACAGGAATGCTGGAAACACCATATATTTT CAWRYRNAGNTIYF
. TRBJ2-5 TRBV11-1 . TGTGCCAGCAGCGCGCGGGGTGGCGAAGAGACCCAGTACTTC CASSARGGEETQYF
TRBD2 TRBJ2-1 TRBV7-4 . TGTGCCAGCAGCTTATTCGGGACTAGCGAGAACAATGAGCAGTTCTTC CASSLFGTSENNEQFF